These 18 T cell receptor beta chains share one sample of origin, sequenced in a study of blood T cell repertoires in COVID-19. Sequencing was performed with immunoSEQ multiplex PCR; in TCRdb, only in-frame clones are kept and a portion is missing. This table has about 300,000 clones, around 90% appearing once. The source material was peripheral blood. These receptors came from a man in his late teens or twenties who had recovered from COVID-19.

The V gene is TRBV11-2, the J gene TRBJ2-1; TRBD1 agrees at 9 bases. There are 15 residues in the CDR3. V gave up 4 bases and J gave up 5 bases; unmatched junction bases: 6. Germline loops: CDR1 SGHAT, CDR2 FQNNGV. The CDR3 is CASSSYRGQNNEQFF. CDR3 DNA sequence: TGTGCCAGCAGCTCTTACAGGGGGCAGAACAATGAGCAGTTCTTC.

This chain connects TRBV5-1 to TRBJ2-1, with 7 bases matching TRBD2. Trimming cost V 7 bases and J 3 bases; bases outside gene matches: 7. Germline CDR1 is SGHRS and CDR2 is YFSETQ. This CDR3 has 14 residues. The CDR3: CASQTSGIYNEQFF. The DNA of the CDR3 is TGCGCCAGCCAGACGAGCGGGATCTACAATGAGCAGTTCTTC.

CDR3 nucleotides: TGTGCCAGCAGCTTACGCGGGGGGCTGTACAATGAGCAGTTCTTC. It yields the protein CASSLRGGLYNEQFF. This rearrangement joins TRBV7-3 to TRBJ2-1; 8 nucleotides align to TRBD2. After removal of 2 bases from V and 4 bases from J, the junction contained 4 bases not matched to a gene. Germline V lookup: CDR1 SGHTA, CDR2 FQGTGA. CDR3 length equals 15 residues.

The gene calls are TRBV29-1 and TRBJ2-7, with a tentative D call TRBD1 (6 bases). The CDR3 sequence is 13 residues long. V dropped 6 bases and J dropped 0 bases, with 12 bases sitting between them. Germline CDR1 is SQVTM and CDR2 is ANQGSEA. This CDR3 is CSVRQVISYEQYF. As DNA, the CDR3 is TGCAGCGTCAGACAGGTTATCTCCTACGAGCAGTACTTC.

This rearrangement joins TRBV19 to TRBJ1-1; 9 bases map to TRBD1. Trimming cost V 2 bases and J 6 bases; bases outside gene matches: 4. Germline loops: CDR1 LNHDA, CDR2 SQIVND (reference sequence). This CDR3 spans 14 amino acids. The CDR3 here is CASSISQGASEAFF. CDR3 nucleotides: TGTGCCAGTAGTATATCACAGGGGGCATCTGAAGCTTTCTTT.

V gene TRBV10-2 combines with J gene TRBJ2-3; TRBD1 might be the D (5 bases). Germline V gene sequence: CDR1 WSHSY, CDR2 SAAADI. The CDR3 runs 14 residues. V gave up 1 base and J gave up 6 bases, with 11 bases separating them. CDR3 coding DNA: TGCGCCAGCAGTGAGTGGACAAGACAGGATACGCAGTATTTT. Protein product: CASSEWTRQDTQYF.

V is TRBV7-3 and J is TRBJ1-1; 10 positions agree with TRBD1. The germline CDR1 and CDR2 sequences are SGHTA and FQGTGA. V dropped 1 base and J dropped 4; count of bases not matched to a gene: 6. The CDR3 length is 16 residues. As DNA, the CDR3 is TGTGCCAGCAGCTTAATAGGGGGACAGGGGAGCACTGAAGCTTTCTTT. This codes for CASSLIGGQGSTEAFF.

The chain links TRBV12-3 or TRBV12-4 to TRBJ1-4; D call uncertain. V gave up 3 bases and J gave up 10 bases, with 6 bases separating them. CDR3 length: 11 amino acids. CDR3 in DNA: TGTGCCAGCAGTTTGGGAGGAAAACTGTTTTTT. Encoded protein: CASSLGGKLFF.

As for this clone: Other nucleotide sequences in the sample specify the same CDR3. The J gene is TRBJ2-1, the V gene TRBV19, with TRBD1 matching over 9 bases. Trimming took 0 bases from V and 1 from J; bases not matched to a gene: 1. The CDR3 is 16 residues long. CDR1 and CDR2 (germline): LNHDA, SQIVND (reference sequence). CDR3 DNA sequence: TGTGCCAGTAGTATAGAGGGGACAGGGTCCTACAATGAGCAGTTCTTC. Protein product: CASSIEGTGSYNEQFF.

V is TRBV29-1 and J is TRBJ2-7, with TRBD2 identical over 8 bases. CDR3 length equals 15 residues. J was trimmed by 2 bases and V by 7 bases; bases with no gene match: 13. Germline V gene lookup returns CDR1 SQVTM and CDR2 ANQGSEA. The CDR3 is CSALMPAGGAYEQYF. CDR3 in DNA: TGCAGCGCCCTTATGCCTGCGGGGGGCGCCTACGAGCAGTACTTC.

The V gene is TRBV6-6, the J gene TRBJ2-1, with TRBD1 matching over 7 bases. The J segment lost 5 bases and the V segment lost 5 bases, leaving 6 bases of the junction unmatched. The CDR3 totals 14 residues. Germline lookup yields CDR1 MNHNY and CDR2 SVGAGI (reference sequence). The CDR3 DNA reads as TGTGCCAGCAGTCATTGGGACAGCAACAATGAGCAGTTCTTC. Translated, it gives CASSHWDSNNEQFF.

The V and J genes are TRBV7-2 and TRBJ1-2; the match to TRBD1 covers 7 bases. This CDR3 comprises 13 residues. V gave up 5 bases and J gave up 8 bases; unmatched junction bases: 8. Germline V lookup: CDR1 SGHTA, CDR2 FQGNSA. The CDR3 is CASSIDRAGGYTF. Written as DNA, the CDR3 is TGTGCCAGCAGCATCGACAGGGCGGGCGGCTACACCTTC. The entire variable domain, with the rest obtained from reference TRBV7-2 and TRBJ1-2, is as follows: GAGVSQSPSNKVTEKGKDVELRCDPISGHTALYWYRQSLGQGLEFLIYFQGNSAPDKSGLPSDRFSAERTGGSVSTLTIQRTQQEDSAVYLCASSIDRAGGYTFGSGTRLTVV.

This clone was seen a few times. V is TRBV19 and J is TRBJ2-7, with 11 bases identical to TRBD2. The germline CDR1 and CDR2 sequences are LNHDA and SQIVND (reference sequence). V lost 4 bases, J lost 7 bases, and 9 bases stayed unmatched. The CDR3 has 15 residues. CDR3 protein: CASSTHLAGGREQYF. The CDR3 DNA is TGTGCCAGTAGTACACACCTAGCGGGAGGACGTGAGCAGTACTTC.

This clone has only one observation. The chain links TRBV29-1 to TRBJ2-3; weak D call: TRBD1 (6 bases). The CDR3 spans 14 residues. The V end lost 3 bases, the J end lost 5 bases, and 15 bases lay between the germline ends. Germline CDR1 and CDR2: SQVTM and ANQGSEA. DNA for the CDR3: TGCAGCGTTGAGAATACAGGGTCCATAGATACGCAGTATTTT. Protein: CSVENTGSIDTQYF.

The V gene is TRBV19, the J gene TRBJ2-2; 9 bases align to TRBD1. From germline, CDR1 is LNHDA and CDR2 SQIVND (reference sequence). The CDR3 contains 14 residues. With V trimmed by 5 bases and J by 7 bases, 5 bases remained unmatched. Here the CDR3 DNA reads TGTGCCAGTAGTCTAACAGGGGGCGACGGGGAGCTGTTTTTT. Translated, it gives CASSLTGGDGELFF.

V gene TRBV23-1 combines with J gene TRBJ2-1; D is ambiguous. TRBV23-1 is assigned to the ORF class and has an uncertain function. The V and J ends lost 2 bases and 4 bases respectively, with 3 bases between them. The CDR3 has 12 amino acids. The CDR3 region is CASSQVYNEQFF. The CDR3 DNA sequence: TGCGCCAGCAGTCAAGTATACAATGAGCAGTTCTTC.

This clone was recorded once. The J gene is TRBJ2-3, the V gene TRBV19, with 11 bases lining up with TRBD2. The junction had 12 bases not matched to a gene; V was cut back by 5 bases and J by 5 bases. Germline-derived CDR1 and CDR2 are LNHDA and SQIVND (reference sequence). This CDR3 is 17 amino acids long. The CDR3 sequence is CASSPVAGGPVIDTQYF. The CDR3 DNA reads TGTGCCAGTAGTCCTGTAGCGGGAGGGCCGGTAATAGATACGCAGTATTTT.

The gene calls are TRBV5-1 and TRBJ1-2; 9 bases align to TRBD1. There are 15 residues in the CDR3. Trimming took 2 bases from V and 8 from J; bases not matched to a gene: 10. From germline, CDR1 is SGHRS and CDR2 YFSETQ. The CDR3, as DNA: TGCGCCAGCAGCTTTACAGGGGGCGAAGTAGGCGGCTACACCTTC. This sequence encodes CASSFTGGEVGGYTF.